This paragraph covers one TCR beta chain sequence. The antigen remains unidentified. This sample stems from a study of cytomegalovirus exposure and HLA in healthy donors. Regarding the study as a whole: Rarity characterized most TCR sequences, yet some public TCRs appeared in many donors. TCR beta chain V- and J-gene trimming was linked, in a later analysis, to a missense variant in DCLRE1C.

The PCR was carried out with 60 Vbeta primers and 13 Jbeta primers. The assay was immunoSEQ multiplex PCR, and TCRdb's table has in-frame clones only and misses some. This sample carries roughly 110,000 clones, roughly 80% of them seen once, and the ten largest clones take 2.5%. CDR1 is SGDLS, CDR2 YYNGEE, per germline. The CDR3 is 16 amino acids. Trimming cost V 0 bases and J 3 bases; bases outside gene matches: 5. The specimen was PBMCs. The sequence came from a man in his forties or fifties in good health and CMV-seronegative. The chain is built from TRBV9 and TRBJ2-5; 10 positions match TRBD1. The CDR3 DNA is TGTGCCAGCAGCGTAGAGGACAGGGGGGTAAAAGAGACCCAGTACTTC. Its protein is CASSVEDRGVKETQYF.